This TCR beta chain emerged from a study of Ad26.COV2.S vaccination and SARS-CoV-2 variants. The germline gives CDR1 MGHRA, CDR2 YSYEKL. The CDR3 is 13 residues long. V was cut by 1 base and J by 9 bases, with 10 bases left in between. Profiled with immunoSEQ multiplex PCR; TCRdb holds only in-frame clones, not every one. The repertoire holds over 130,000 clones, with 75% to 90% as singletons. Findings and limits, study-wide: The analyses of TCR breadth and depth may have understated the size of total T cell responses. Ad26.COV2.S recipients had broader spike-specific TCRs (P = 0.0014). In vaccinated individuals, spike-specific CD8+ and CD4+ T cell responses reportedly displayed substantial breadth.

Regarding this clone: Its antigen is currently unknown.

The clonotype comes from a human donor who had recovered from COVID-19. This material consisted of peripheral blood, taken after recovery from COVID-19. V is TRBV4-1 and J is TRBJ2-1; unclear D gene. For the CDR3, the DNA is TGCGCCAGCAGCCAAGGAATAGAGGTTGAGCAGTTCTTC. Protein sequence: CASSQGIEVEQFF.